A selection of T cell receptor beta chains follows, all from one sample in a study of T cell responses to AZD1222 COVID-19 vaccine. Generated by immunoSEQ multiplex PCR, the TCRdb table keeps only in-frame clones and is missing some. Of about 140,000 clones in the sample, more than 70% were seen once. The input for sequencing was peripheral blood, taken 28 days after the second AZD1222 dose. The receptors stem from an adult who received the AZD1222 COVID-19 vaccine. Each CDR3 is given without its conserved first and last residue.

CDR3aa: ASTLDRGSTGELF
j_gene: TRBJ2-2
len: 13
v_gene: TRBV19

CDR3aa: ASSLNPTGRGTEAF
j_gene: TRBJ1-1
len: 14
v_gene: TRBV27

CDR3aa: AWSAPDRERGGYT
j_gene: TRBJ1-2
len: 13
v_gene: TRBV30

CDR3aa: ASSQDRGLAGGRDTQY
j_gene: TRBJ2-3
len: 16
v_gene: TRBV4-1

CDR3aa: ASSQVDRTIY
j_gene: TRBJ1-3
len: 10
v_gene: TRBV3-1/TRBV3-2

CDR3aa: ASQSGATNEKLF
j_gene: TRBJ1-4
len: 12
v_gene: TRBV18

CDR3aa: ASSLTLAGYETQY
j_gene: TRBJ2-5
len: 13
v_gene: TRBV27

CDR3aa: ASSPSFRKNQPQH
j_gene: TRBJ1-5
len: 13
v_gene: TRBV28

CDR3aa: ASSLEAPLPTEAF
j_gene: TRBJ1-1
len: 13
v_gene: TRBV7-2

CDR3aa: ASSHRFRDRGVWNIQY
j_gene: TRBJ2-4
len: 16
v_gene: TRBV7-7

CDR3aa: ASSLGTGGYEQY
j_gene: TRBJ2-7
len: 12
v_gene: TRBV5-4

CDR3aa: ASSSGSGNTIY
j_gene: TRBJ1-3
len: 11
v_gene: TRBV11-3

CDR3aa: ASSLWPTTYEQY
j_gene: TRBJ2-7
len: 12
v_gene: TRBV28

CDR3aa: ASSGLRGPLSQKLF
j_gene: TRBJ1-4
len: 14
v_gene: TRBV18

CDR3aa: ASSPRGLNEKLF
j_gene: TRBJ1-4
len: 12
v_gene: TRBV7-9

CDR3aa: ASRQDRGRGNQPQH
j_gene: TRBJ1-5
len: 14
v_gene: TRBV6-6

CDR3aa: ASSLAESTDTQY
j_gene: TRBJ2-3
len: 12
v_gene: TRBV5-1

CDR3aa: ASSWDGQGQF
j_gene: TRBJ2-1
len: 10
v_gene: TRBV5-1

CDR3aa: ASGFSLATYNEQF
j_gene: TRBJ2-1
len: 13
v_gene: TRBV12-5

CDR3aa: ASSLGPTGDGTDTQY
j_gene: TRBJ2-3
len: 15
v_gene: TRBV27

CDR3aa: ASSGGGISQPQH
j_gene: TRBJ1-5
len: 12
v_gene: TRBV19